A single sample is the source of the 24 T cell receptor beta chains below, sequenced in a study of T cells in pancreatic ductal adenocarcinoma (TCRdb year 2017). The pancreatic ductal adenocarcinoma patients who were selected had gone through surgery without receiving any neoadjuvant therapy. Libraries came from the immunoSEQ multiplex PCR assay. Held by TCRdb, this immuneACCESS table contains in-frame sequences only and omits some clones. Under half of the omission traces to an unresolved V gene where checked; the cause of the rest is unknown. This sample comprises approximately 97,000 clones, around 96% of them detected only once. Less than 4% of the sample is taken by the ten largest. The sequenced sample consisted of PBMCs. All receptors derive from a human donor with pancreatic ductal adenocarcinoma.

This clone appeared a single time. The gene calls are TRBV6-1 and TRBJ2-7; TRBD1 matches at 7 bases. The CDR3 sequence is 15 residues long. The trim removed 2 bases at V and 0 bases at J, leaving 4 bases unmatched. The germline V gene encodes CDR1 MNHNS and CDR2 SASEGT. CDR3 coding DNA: TGTGCCAGCAGTGAACCAGGGGGTCACTCCTACGAGCAGTACTTC. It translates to CASSEPGGHSYEQYF.

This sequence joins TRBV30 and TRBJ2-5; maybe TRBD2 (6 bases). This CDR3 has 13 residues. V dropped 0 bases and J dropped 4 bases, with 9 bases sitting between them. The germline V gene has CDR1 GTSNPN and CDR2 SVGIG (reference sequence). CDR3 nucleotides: TGTGCCTGGAGTGTGGGAGGAGGAGAGACCCAGTACTTC. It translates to CAWSVGGGETQYF.

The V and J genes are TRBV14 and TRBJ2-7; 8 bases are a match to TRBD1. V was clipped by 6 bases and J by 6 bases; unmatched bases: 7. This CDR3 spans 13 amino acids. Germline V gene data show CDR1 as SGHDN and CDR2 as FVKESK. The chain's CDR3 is CASSIWTGSEQYF. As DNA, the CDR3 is TGTGCCAGCAGTATATGGACAGGGAGCGAGCAGTACTTC.

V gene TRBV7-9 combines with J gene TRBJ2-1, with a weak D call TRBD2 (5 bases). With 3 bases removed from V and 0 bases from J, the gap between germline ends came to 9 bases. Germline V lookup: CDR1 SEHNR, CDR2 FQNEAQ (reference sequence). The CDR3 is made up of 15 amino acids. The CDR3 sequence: CASSFIGDSYNEQFF. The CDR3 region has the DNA TGTGCCAGCAGCTTTATCGGGGACTCCTACAATGAGCAGTTCTTC.

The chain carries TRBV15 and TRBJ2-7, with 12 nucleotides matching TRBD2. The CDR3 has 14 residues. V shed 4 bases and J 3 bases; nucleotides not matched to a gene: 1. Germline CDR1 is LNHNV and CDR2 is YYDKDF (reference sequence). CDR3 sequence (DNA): TGTGCCACCAGCACGACTAGCGGGAGCTACGAGCAGTACTTC. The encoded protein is CATSTTSGSYEQYF.

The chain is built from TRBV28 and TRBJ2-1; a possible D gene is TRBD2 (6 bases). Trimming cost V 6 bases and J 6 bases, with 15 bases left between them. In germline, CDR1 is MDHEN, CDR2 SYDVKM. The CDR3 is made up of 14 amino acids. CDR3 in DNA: TGTGCCAGCAGCACCGGGGGAACAGTCAATGAGCAGTTCTTC. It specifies CASSTGGTVNEQFF.

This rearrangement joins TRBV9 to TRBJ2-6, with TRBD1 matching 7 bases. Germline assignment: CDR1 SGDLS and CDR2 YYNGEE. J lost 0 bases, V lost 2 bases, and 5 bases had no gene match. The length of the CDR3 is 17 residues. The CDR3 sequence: CASSVQDRISGANVLTF. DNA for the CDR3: TGTGCCAGCAGCGTTCAGGACAGGATCTCTGGGGCCAACGTCCTGACTTTC.

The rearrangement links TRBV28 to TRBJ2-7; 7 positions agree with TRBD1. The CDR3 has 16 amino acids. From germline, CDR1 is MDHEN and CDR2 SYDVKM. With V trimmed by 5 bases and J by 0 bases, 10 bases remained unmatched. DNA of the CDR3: TGTGCCAGCAGTCCCACCACAGGGGACAGCTCCTACGAGCAGTACTTC. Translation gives CASSPTTGDSSYEQYF.

Here the CDR3 reads CASTGRNTGELFF. CDR3 bases: TGTGCCAGTACAGGCAGGAACACCGGGGAGCTGTTTTTT. The chain joins TRBV27 to TRBJ2-2; D might be TRBD1 (5 bases). V dropped 9 bases and J dropped 1 base, with 9 bases sitting between them. In germline, CDR1 is MNHEY, CDR2 SMNVEV (reference sequence). The CDR3 runs 13 residues.

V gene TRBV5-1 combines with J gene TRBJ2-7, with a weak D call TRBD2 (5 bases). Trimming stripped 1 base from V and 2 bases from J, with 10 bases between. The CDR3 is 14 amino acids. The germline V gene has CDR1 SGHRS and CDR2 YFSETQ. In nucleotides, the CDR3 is TGCGCCAGCAGCTTGTCTATCGGGGCCTACGAGCAGTACTTC. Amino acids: CASSLSIGAYEQYF.

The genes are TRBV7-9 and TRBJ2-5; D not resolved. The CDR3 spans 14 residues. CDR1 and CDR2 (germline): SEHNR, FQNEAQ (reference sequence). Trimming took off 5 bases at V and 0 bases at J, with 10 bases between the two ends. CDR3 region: CASSTWSDQETQYF. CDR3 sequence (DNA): TGTGCCAGCAGCACCTGGAGCGACCAAGAGACCCAGTACTTC.

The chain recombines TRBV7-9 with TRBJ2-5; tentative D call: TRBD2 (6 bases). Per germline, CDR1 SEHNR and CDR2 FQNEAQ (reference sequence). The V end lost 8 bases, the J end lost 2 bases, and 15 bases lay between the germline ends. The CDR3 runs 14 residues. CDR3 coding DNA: TGTGCCAGCTCCCGGGCGGGACCGCAAGAGACCCAGTACTTC. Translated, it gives CASSRAGPQETQYF.

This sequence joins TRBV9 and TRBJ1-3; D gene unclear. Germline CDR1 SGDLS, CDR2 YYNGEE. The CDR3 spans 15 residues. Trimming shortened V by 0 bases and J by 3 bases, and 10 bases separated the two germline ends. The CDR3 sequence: CASSVASGSGNTIYF. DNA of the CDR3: TGTGCCAGCAGCGTAGCCAGCGGAAGTGGAAACACCATATATTTT. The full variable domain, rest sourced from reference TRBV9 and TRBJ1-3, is DSGVTQTPKHLITATGQRVTLRCSPRSGDLSVYWYQQSLDQGLQFLIQYYNGEERAKGNILERFSAQQFPDLHSELNLSSLELGDSALYFCASSVASGSGNTIYFGEGSWLTVV.

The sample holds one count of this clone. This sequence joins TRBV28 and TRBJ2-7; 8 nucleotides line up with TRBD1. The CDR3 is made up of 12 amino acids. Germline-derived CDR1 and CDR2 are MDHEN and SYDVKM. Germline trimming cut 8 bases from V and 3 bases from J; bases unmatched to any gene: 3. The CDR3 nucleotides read TGTGCCAGCGAGGGACAGGTCTACGAGCAGTACTTC. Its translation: CASEGQVYEQYF.

CDR3 nucleotide sequence: TGTGCCAGCAGCTTAGGGTTGGGGGAGGCTGGGGCCAACGTCCTGACTTTC. Its protein product is CASSLGLGEAGANVLTF. The chain is built from TRBV7-9 and TRBJ2-6, with a possible D match to TRBD2 (6 bases). V shed 1 base and J shed 2 bases, with 12 bases lying between them. This CDR3 spans 17 amino acids. The germline V gene encodes CDR1 SEHNR and CDR2 FQNEAQ (reference sequence). The whole variable domain, remainder taken from reference TRBV7-9 and TRBJ2-6, is DTGVSQNPRHKITKRGQNVTFRCDPISEHNRLYWYRQTLGQGPEFLTYFQNEAQLEKSRLLSDRFSAERPKGSFSTLEIQRTEQGDSAMYLCASSLGLGEAGANVLTFGAGSRLTVL.

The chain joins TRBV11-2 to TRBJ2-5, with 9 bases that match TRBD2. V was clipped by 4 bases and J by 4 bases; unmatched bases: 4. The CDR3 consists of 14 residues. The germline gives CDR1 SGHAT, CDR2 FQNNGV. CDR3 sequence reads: CASSSQTSGETQYF. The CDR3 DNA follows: TGTGCCAGCAGCTCCCAGACTAGCGGAGAGACCCAGTACTTC.

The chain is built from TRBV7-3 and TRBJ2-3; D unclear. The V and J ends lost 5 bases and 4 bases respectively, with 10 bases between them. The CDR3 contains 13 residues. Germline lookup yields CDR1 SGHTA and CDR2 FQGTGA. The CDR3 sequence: CASSPHPSDTQYF. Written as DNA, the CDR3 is TGTGCCAGCAGCCCACACCCCTCAGATACGCAGTATTTT.

CDR3 sequence reads: CASSPRTAEAFF. The CDR3 nucleotides are TGTGCCAGCAGTCCCCGGACAGCCGAAGCTTTCTTT. The gene calls are TRBV6-5 and TRBJ1-1, with D tentatively TRBD1 (6 bases). CDR1 and CDR2 from the germline V gene are MNHEY and SVGAGI. Deletions cut 5 bases from V and 8 bases from J, with 12 bases between. The CDR3 runs to 12 residues.

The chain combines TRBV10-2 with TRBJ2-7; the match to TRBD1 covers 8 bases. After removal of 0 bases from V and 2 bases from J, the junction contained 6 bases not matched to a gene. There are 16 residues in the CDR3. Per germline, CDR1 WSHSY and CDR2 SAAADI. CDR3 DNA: TGCGCCAGCAGTGAGTCCGGACAGGGCGACCCCTACGAGCAGTACTTC. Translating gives CASSESGQGDPYEQYF.

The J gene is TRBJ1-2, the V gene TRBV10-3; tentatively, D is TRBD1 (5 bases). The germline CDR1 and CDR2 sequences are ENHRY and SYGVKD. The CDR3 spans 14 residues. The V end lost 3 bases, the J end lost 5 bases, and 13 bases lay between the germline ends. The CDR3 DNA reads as TGTGCCATCAGTGAAGGCCTCAGGGAATATGGCTACACCTTC. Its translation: CAISEGLREYGYTF.

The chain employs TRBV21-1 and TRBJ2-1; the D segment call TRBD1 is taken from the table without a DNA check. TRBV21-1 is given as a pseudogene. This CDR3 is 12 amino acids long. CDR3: CASSKRQCKQFF. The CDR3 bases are TGTGCCAGCAGCAAACGACAATGTAAGCAGTTCTTC.

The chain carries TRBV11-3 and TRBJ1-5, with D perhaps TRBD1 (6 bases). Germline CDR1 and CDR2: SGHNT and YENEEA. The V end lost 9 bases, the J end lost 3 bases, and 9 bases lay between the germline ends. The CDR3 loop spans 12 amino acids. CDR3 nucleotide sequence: TGTGCCAGTCGACAGGCCAATCAGCCCCAGCATTTT. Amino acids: CASRQANQPQHF.

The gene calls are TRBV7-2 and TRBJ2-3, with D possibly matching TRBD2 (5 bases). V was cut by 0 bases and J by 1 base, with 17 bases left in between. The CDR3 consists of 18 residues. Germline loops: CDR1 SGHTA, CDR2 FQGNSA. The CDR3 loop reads CASSLAAEAFSRTDTQYF. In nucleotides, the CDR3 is TGTGCCAGCAGCTTAGCGGCGGAGGCCTTTTCCCGCACAGATACGCAGTATTTT.

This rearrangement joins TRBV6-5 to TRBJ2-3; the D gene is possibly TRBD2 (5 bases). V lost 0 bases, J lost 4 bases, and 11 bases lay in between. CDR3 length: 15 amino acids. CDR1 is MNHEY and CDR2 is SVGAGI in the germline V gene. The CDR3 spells CASSYSGAPSDTQYF. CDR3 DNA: TGTGCCAGCAGTTACTCGGGAGCCCCCTCAGATACGCAGTATTTT.